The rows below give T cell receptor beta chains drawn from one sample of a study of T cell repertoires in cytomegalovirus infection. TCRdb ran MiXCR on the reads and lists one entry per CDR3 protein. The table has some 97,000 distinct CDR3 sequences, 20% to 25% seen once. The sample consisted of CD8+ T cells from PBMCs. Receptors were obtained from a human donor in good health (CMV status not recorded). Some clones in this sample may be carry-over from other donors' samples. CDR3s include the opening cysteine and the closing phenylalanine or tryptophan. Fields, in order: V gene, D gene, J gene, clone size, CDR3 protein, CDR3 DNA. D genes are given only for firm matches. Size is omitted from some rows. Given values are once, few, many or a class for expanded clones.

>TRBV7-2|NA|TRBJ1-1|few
CASSLDKFTEAFF
TGTGCCAGCAGCCTAGACAAATTCACTGAAGCTTTCTTT
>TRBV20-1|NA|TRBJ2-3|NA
CSASPEDLPDTQYF
TGCAGTGCTAGCCCGGAAGACCTTCCAGATACGCAGTATTTT
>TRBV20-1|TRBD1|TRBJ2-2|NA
CSASQGARTGELFF
TGCAGTGCTAGCCAGGGGGCGCGAACCGGGGAGCTGTTTTTT
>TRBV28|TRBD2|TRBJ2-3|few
CASRYSGASTDTQYF
TGTGCCAGCAGATATAGCGGGGCTAGCACAGATACGCAGTATTTT
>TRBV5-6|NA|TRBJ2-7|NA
CASSTPRSYEQYF
TGTGCCAGCAGTACGCCCCGATCCTACGAGCAGTACTTC
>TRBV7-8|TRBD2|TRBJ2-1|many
CASSLPQTSVPTDEQFF
TGTGCCAGCAGCCTCCCTCAGACTAGCGTCCCCACCGATGAGCAGTTCTTC
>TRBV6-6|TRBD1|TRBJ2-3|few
CASSYSDRDTDTQYF
TGTGCCAGCAGTTACTCGGACAGGGACACAGATACGCAGTATTTT
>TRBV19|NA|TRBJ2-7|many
CASSLVFSYEQYF
TGTGCCAGTAGTCTCGTATTTTCCTACGAGCAGTACTTC
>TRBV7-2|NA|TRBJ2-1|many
CASSPDYNEQFF
TGTGCCAGCAGCCCTGACTACAATGAGCAGTTCTTC
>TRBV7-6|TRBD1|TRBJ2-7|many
CASSPGTGILRYEQYF
TGTGCCAGCAGCCCGGGGACAGGGATTTTGCGGTACGAGCAGTACTTC
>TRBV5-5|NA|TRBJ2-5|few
CASSSTQDSQAETQYF
TGTGCCAGCAGCTCCACTCAGGACAGCCAAGCGGAGACCCAGTACTTC